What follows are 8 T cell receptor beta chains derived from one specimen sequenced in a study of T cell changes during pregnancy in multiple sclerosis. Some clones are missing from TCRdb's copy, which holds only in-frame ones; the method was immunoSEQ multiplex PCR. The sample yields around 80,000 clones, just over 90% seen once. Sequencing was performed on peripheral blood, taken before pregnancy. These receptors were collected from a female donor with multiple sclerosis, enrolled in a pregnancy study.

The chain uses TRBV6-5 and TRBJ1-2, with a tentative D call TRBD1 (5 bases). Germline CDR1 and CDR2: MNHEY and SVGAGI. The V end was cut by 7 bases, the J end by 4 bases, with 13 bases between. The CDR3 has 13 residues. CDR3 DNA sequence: TGTGCCAGCACCAACGGGGGGTCCTATGGCTACACCTTC. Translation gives CASTNGGSYGYTF.

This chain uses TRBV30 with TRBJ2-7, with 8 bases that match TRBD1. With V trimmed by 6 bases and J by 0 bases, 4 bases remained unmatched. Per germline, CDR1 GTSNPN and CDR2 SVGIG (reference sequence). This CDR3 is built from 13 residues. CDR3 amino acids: CACQGALSYEQYF. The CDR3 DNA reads TGTGCCTGCCAGGGGGCCCTCTCCTACGAGCAGTACTTC.

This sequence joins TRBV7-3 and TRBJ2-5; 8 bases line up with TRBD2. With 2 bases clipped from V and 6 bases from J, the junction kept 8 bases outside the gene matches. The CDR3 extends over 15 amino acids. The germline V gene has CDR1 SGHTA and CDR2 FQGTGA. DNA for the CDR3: TGTGCCAGCAGCTTATCAGCGGGGGATCTCAAGACCCAGTACTTC. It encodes CASSLSAGDLKTQYF. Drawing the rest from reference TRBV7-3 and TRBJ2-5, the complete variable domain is GAGVSQTPSNKVTEKGKYVELRCDPISGHTALYWYRQSLGQGPEFLIYFQGTGAADDSGLPNDRFFAVRPEGSVSTLKIQRTERGDSAVYLCASSLSAGDLKTQYFGPGTRLLVL.

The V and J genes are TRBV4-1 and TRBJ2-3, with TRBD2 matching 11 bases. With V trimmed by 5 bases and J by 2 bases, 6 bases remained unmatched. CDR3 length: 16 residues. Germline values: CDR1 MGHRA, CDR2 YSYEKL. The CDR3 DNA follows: TGCGCCAGCAGCGATATAGCGGGGGGGTTCACAGATACGCAGTATTTT. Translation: CASSDIAGGFTDTQYF.

For the CDR3, the DNA is TGTGCCAGCAGTGAAACCCGGGGGGGATCCCAAGAGACCCAGTACTTC. As protein: CASSETRGGSQETQYF. The V gene is TRBV2, the J gene TRBJ2-5; TRBD2 agrees at 8 bases. The CDR3 runs to 16 residues. In germline, CDR1 is SNHLY, CDR2 FYNNEI. J was trimmed by 1 base and V by 2 bases; bases with no gene match: 6.

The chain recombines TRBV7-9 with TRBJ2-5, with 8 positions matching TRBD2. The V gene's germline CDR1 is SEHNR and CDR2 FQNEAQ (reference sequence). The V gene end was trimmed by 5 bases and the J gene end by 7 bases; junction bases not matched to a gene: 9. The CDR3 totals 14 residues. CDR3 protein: CASSLTGLEGTQYF. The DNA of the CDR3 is TGTGCCAGCAGCCTAACGGGACTAGAAGGGACCCAGTACTTC. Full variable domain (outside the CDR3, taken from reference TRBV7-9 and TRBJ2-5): DTGVSQNPRHKITKRGQNVTFRCDPISEHNRLYWYRQTLGQGPEFLTYFQNEAQLEKSRLLSDRFSAERPKGSFSTLEIQRTEQGDSAMYLCASSLTGLEGTQYFGPGTRLLVL.

The CDR3 DNA is TGTGCCAGCTCACCTTCTACACAGGGGAACACTGAAGCTTTCTTT. This sequence encodes CASSPSTQGNTEAFF. The chain carries TRBV18 and TRBJ1-1; the D gene is possibly TRBD1 (6 bases). There are 15 residues in the CDR3. Between the trimmed V and J ends, which lost 3 bases and 1 base, there was a span of 12 bases. CDR1 is KGHSH and CDR2 is LQKENI in the germline V gene. Complete variable domain (other parts from reference TRBV18 and TRBJ1-1): NAGVMQNPRHLVRRRGQEARLRCSPMKGHSHVYWYRQLPEEGLKFMVYLQKENIIDESGMPKERFSAEFPKEGPSILRIQQVVRGDSAAYFCASSPSTQGNTEAFFGQGTRLTVV.

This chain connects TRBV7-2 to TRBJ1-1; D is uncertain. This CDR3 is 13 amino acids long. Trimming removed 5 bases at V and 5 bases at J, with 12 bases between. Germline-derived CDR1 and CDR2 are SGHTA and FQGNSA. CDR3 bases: TGTGCCAGCAGCCTCTGGCTGTGGACTGAAGCTTTCTTT. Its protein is CASSLWLWTEAFF.